This TCR beta chain emerged from a study of cytomegalovirus exposure and HLA in healthy donors. Findings and limits, study-wide: An analysis was carried out at a later point. It showed that HLA-associated TCR beta chains were more clonally expanded than equally common non-associated chains.

Primers included in the PCR were 60 Vbeta and 13 Jbeta primers. Repertoires were generated with immunoSEQ multiplex PCR, while TCRdb's copy carries only in-frame clones and drops some. The sample contains about 140,000 clones, around 80% of which appear only once. About this clone itself: Its cognate antigen is unknown.

The CDR3 is made up of 15 amino acids. CDR1 is SGHTA and CDR2 is FQGNSA in the germline V gene. J was trimmed by 2 bases and V by 3 bases; bases with no gene match: 6. Although they were nominally healthy when sampled, donors likely had unrecorded immune exposures. Sequences were obtained from PBMCs. The receptor was isolated from a woman aged 40 to 50 in good health and CMV-seronegative. The chain carries TRBV7-2 and TRBJ2-7, with 8 bases that match TRBD1. The CDR3 reads CASSFHGTGPYEQYF. CDR3 sequence (DNA): TGTGCCAGCAGCTTCCATGGGACAGGTCCCTACGAGCAGTACTTC.